This is a list of T cell receptor beta chains from one sample in a study of cytomegalovirus exposure and HLA in healthy donors. Some clones are missing from TCRdb's copy, which holds only in-frame ones; the method was immunoSEQ multiplex PCR. The table shows about 170,000 clones, with about three quarters occurring only once. Specimen: PBMCs. The source of these receptors is a woman between 50 and 59 years old in good health and CMV-seropositive. Each CDR3 is given with its conserved first and last residue. A D gene is named only where the DNA matches it firmly.

d_call,v_call,j_call,cdr3_aa
TRBD1,TRBV27,TRBJ1-3,CASSLTGTSGNTIYF
-,TRBV5-4,TRBJ2-3,CASSPQGGGIDTQYF
TRBD2,TRBV2,TRBJ2-5,CASNPRTSGETQYF
TRBD2,TRBV7-2,TRBJ2-7,CASSITGTSVNEQYF
TRBD1,TRBV2,TRBJ2-2,CASTRGGQVSPELFF
-,TRBV4-1,TRBJ2-5,CASSHQLAPAETQYF
-,TRBV18,TRBJ2-3,CASSSRGDTQYF
-,TRBV18,TRBJ1-3,CASSPGRGLSGNTIYF
-,TRBV5-4,TRBJ1-2,CASSLAEGVYGYTF
-,TRBV29-1,TRBJ2-1,CSVDLRGGEQFF